This TCR beta chain comes out of a study of human T cells and chemical hapten exposure. The overall study: Throughout a study of around six months, patients underwent weekly scalp administration of diphenylcyclopropenone doses.

Time point of the sample: pre-sensitization, week 0. Noted treatment: therapeutic diphenylcyclopropenone sensitization with weekly scalp DPC. As concerns this clonotype: The antigen remains unidentified.

Study findings and constraints: With patch test score, the counts of PT1 expanded TCRs showed a positive correlation.

TCRdb reprocessed the RACE reads via MiXCR and lists one record per CDR3 protein. Seen here are more than 250,000 distinct CDR3 sequences, about 9% observed once, and the top ten hold about 2.1%. Trimming took 0 bases from V and 0 from J, leaving 9 bases between them. The germline V gene encodes CDR1 ENHRY and CDR2 SYGVKD. This CDR3 comprises 16 residues. Material: whole blood, obtained in connection with sensitization to the hapten diphenylcyclopropenone (DPC). The chain links TRBV10-3 to TRBJ1-5; TRBD1 is a possible D gene (5 bases). This TCR derives from a woman aged 40 to 50 with alopecia areata. Some clones in this sample may be carry-over from other donors' samples. The DNA for the CDR3 is TGTGCCATCAGTGAGTCGGGGGGAAATAGCAATCAGCCCCAGCATTTT. Translated: CAISESGGNSNQPQHF.